The rows below give T cell receptor beta chains drawn from one sample of a study of tissue T cells after allogeneic stem cell transplantation. Method: immunoSEQ multiplex PCR; TCRdb's copy keeps in-frame clones and lacks some. The data hold about 9,900 clones, with 56% observed a single time. The sample consisted of tissue from the jejunum, taken at autopsy. Source of these receptors: a female donor aged 60 or older with lung cancer. Both conserved end residues are part of each CDR3. A D gene is named only where the DNA matches it firmly. A row's size may be missing; if present it is once, few, many or a size class.

V gene	D gene	J gene	clone size	CDR3 protein	CDR3 DNA
TRBV18	-	TRBJ1-1	-	CASSPYRSQGPSMNTEAFF	TGTGCCAGCTCACCTTACCGTTCGCAGGGGCCTTCTATGAACACTGAAGCTTTCTTT
TRBV30	TRBD1	TRBJ2-7	-	CAWRRTGTGIYEQYF	TGTGCCTGGAGGCGTACCGGGACAGGGATTTACGAGCAGTACTTC
TRBV27	-	TRBJ2-1	few	CASSLFRYNEQFF	TGTGCCAGCAGTTTATTCCGGTACAATGAGCAGTTCTTC
TRBV18	TRBD1	TRBJ2-3	-	CASSPWDRGFDTQYF	TGTGCCAGCTCACCATGGGACAGGGGGTTCGATACGCAGTATTTT
TRBV5-1	-	TRBJ2-1	few	CASSLDQPEINEQFF	TGCGCCAGCAGCTTGGATCAGCCCGAAATCAATGAGCAGTTCTTC
TRBV7-9	TRBD1	TRBJ1-5	large	CASSLGTGHSNQPQHF	TGTGCCAGCAGCTTGGGGACAGGGCATAGCAATCAGCCCCAGCATTTT
TRBV5-1	-	TRBJ2-3	-	CASSLEGFYTDTQYF	TGCGCCAGCAGCTTGGAAGGGTTCTACACAGATACGCAGTATTTT
TRBV7-2	TRBD1	TRBJ2-7	-	CASSWDRGREQYF	TGTGCCAGCAGCTGGGACAGGGGTCGCGAGCAGTACTTC
TRBV9	-	TRBJ2-7	-	CASSPKGGRDEQYF	TGTGCCAGCAGCCCAAAGGGGGGGCGGGACGAGCAGTACTTC
TRBV20-1	-	TRBJ1-2	-	CSASWGYGYTF	TGCAGTGCTAGTTGGGGCTATGGCTACACCTTC
TRBV7-6	-	TRBJ2-3	-	CASSLAGGTDTQYF	TGTGCCAGCAGCTTAGCGGGGGGAACAGATACGCAGTATTTT
TRBV18	TRBD1	TRBJ1-3	few	CASSLEPGGFSGNTIYF	TGTGCCAGCTCACTAGAACCAGGGGGATTCTCTGGAAACACCATATATTTT
TRBV6-4	-	TRBJ1-1	-	CAGNADGENTEAFF	TGTGCCGGAAACGCTGACGGGGAGAACACTGAAGCTTTCTTT
TRBV24-1	-	TRBJ1-2	few	CATSDARVDYGYTF	TGTGCCACCAGTGATGCGCGGGTTGACTATGGCTACACCTTC
TRBV6-2/TRBV6-3	-	TRBJ2-5	-	CASSYPPGHQYF	TGTGCCAGCAGTTACCCCCCGGGACACCAGTACTTC
TRBV2	-	TRBJ1-2	few	CASIRTGNGYTF	TGTGCCAGCATTCGGACGGGTAATGGCTACACCTTC
TRBV15	-	TRBJ2-5	-	CATSRGAALQETQYF	TGTGCCACCAGCAGGGGGGCAGCCTTACAAGAGACCCAGTACTTC
TRBV4-3	TRBD1	TRBJ2-2	-	CASSHLDRTTGELFF	TGCGCCAGCAGCCACCTGGACAGGACGACCGGGGAGCTGTTTTTT
TRBV9	TRBD2	TRBJ2-7	-	CASSPYSGAVDEQYF	TGTGCCAGCAGCCCTTATAGCGGGGCTGTTGACGAGCAGTACTTC
TRBV7-2	-	TRBJ2-3	few	CASSLVLADTQYF	TGTGCCAGCAGCTTAGTCCTAGCAGATACGCAGTATTTT
TRBV2	TRBD1	TRBJ2-2	-	CASRDRGRGELFF	TGTGCCAGCAGAGACAGGGGGCGCGGGGAGCTGTTTTTT
TRBV23-1	-	TRBJ1-5	-	CAPGGVSNNQPQHF	TGCGCCCCGGGGGGGGTGAGTAACAATCAGCCCCAGCATTTT
TRBV11-2	TRBD2	TRBJ2-1	-	CASSPTLAGNNEQFF	TGTGCCAGCAGCCCAACCCTAGCGGGAAACAATGAGCAGTTCTTC
TRBV3-1/TRBV3-2	TRBD1	TRBJ1-3	-	CASSTQGAGNTIYF	TGTGCCAGCAGCACTCAGGGGGCTGGAAACACCATATATTTT
TRBV2	-	TRBJ2-1	-	CASSEEGRQFF	TGTGCCAGCAGTGAGGAGGGAAGGCAGTTCTTC
TRBV19	-	TRBJ2-2	-	CASLQGIGELFF	TGTGCCAGTCTTCAGGGGATCGGGGAGCTGTTTTTT
TRBV11-3	TRBD2	TRBJ2-1	-	CASRTEAGDYNEQFF	TGTGCCAGCAGAACCGAAGCGGGGGACTACAATGAGCAGTTCTTC
TRBV5-1	-	TRBJ2-1	-	CASSLRGSARYNEQFF	TGCGCCAGCAGCCTGAGAGGTAGTGCCCGTTACAATGAGCAGTTCTTC